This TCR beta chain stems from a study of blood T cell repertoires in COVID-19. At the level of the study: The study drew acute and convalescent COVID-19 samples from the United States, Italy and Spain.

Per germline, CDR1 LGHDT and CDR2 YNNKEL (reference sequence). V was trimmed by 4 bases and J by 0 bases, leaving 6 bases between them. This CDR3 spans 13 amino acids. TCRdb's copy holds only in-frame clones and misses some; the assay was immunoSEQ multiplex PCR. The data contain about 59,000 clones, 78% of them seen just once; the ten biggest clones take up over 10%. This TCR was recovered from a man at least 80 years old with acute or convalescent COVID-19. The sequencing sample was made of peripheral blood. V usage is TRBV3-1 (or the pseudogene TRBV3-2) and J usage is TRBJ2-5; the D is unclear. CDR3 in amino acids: CASSPPYQETQYF. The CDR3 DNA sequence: TGTGCCAGCAGCCCCCCCTACCAAGAGACCCAGTACTTC.